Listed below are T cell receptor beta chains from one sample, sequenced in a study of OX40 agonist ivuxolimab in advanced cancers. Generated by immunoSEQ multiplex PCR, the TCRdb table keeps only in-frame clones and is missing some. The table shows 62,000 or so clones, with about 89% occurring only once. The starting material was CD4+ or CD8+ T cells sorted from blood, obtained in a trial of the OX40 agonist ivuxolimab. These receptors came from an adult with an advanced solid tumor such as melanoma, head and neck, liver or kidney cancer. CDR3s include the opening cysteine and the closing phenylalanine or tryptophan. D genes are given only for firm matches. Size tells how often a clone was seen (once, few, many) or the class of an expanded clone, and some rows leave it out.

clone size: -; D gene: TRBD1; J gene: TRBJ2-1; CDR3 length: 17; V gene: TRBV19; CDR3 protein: CASSFPPWTGVNNEQFF
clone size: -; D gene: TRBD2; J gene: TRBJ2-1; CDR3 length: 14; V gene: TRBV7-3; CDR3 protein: CASSPQRESIEQFF
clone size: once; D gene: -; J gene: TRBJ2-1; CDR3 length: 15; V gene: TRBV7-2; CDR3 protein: CASSLSGLSYNEQFF
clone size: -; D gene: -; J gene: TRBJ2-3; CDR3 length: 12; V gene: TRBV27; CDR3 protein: CASMRGSDTQYF
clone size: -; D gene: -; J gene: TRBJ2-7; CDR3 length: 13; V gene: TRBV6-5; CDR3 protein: CASTPPGTVEQYF
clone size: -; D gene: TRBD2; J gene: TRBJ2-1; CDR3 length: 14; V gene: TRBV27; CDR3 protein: CASRGLAGGIEQFF
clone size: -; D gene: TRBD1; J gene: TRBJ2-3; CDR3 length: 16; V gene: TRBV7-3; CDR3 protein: CASSPGTGLSADTQYF
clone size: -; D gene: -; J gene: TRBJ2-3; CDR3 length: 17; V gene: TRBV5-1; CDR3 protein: CASSLAPTGRNADTQYF
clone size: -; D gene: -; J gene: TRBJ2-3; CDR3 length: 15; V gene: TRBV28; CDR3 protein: CASSLRGSGTDTQYF
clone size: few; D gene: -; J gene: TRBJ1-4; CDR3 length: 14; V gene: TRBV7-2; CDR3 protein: CASSSTVRNEKLFF
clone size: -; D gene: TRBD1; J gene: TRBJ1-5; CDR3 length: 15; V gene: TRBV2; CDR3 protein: CASRLQGGSNQPQHF
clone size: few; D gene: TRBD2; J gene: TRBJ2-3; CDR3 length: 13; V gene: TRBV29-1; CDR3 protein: CSVTSGRQDTQYF
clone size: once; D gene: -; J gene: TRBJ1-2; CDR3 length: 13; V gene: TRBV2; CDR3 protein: CASSGQTVYGYTF
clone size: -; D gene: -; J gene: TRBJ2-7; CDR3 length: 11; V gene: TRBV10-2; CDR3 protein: CASSVGYEQYF
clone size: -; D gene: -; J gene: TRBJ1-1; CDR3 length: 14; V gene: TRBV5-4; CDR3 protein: CASSLSQGRSEAFF
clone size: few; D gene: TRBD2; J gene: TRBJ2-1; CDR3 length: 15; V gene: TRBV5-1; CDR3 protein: CASSGRTSGIDEQFF
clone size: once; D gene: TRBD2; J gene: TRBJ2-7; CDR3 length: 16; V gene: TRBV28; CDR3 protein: CASSSRTSGSSYEQYF
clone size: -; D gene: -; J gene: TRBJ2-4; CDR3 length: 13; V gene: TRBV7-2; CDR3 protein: CASSSGPENIQYF
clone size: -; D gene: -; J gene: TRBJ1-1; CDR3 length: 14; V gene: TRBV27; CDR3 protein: CASSPRGGLPKAFF
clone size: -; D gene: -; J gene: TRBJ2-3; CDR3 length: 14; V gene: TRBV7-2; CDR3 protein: CASSSYGGPDTQYF
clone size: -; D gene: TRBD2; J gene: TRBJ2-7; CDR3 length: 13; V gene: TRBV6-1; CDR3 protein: CASSPWTSGEQYF
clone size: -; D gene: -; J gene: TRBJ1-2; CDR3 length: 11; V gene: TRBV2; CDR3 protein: CASSREHGYTF
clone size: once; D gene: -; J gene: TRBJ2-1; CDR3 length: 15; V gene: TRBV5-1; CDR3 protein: CASSLEGGSYNEQFF
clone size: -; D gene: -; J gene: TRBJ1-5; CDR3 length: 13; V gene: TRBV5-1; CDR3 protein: CASSLWVDQPQHF
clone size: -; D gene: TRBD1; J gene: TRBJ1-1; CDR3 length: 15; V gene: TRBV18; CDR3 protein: CASSPGTGGRTEAFF